This T cell receptor beta chain stems from a study of cytomegalovirus exposure and HLA in healthy donors. This PCR relied on a set of 60 Vbeta primers and 13 Jbeta primers. The protocol was immunoSEQ multiplex PCR, while the TCRdb copy is restricted to in-frame clones and leaves out a portion. The sample records some 200,000 clones, approximately 88% being singletons. CDR3 size: 15 residues. The germline CDR1 and CDR2 sequences are SGHAT and FQDESV (reference sequence). Trimming removed 1 base from V and 4 bases from J; junction bases left unmatched: 6. The sample taken for sequencing was PBMCs. The gene calls are TRBV11-1 and TRBJ1-1; 7 bases are shared with TRBD1. The TCR comes from a woman between 50 and 59 years old in good health and CMV-seropositive. The CDR3 DNA sequence: TGTGCCAGCAGCTTAGAAACAGGGGACCCCACTGAAGCTTTCTTT. Its translation: CASSLETGDPTEAFF. The variable domain in full, with the rest retrieved from reference TRBV11-1 and TRBJ1-1, is EAEVAQSPRYKITEKSQAVAFWCDPISGHATLYWYRQILGQGPELLVQFQDESVVDDSQLPKDRFSAERLKGVDSTLKIQPAELGDSAMYLCASSLETGDPTEAFFGQGTRLTVV.